This T cell receptor beta chain was identified in a study of blood T cell repertoires in COVID-19. This clone was seen more than once but under ten times. Germline CDR1 SGDLS, CDR2 YYNGEE. Trimming took off 3 bases at V and 0 bases at J, with 22 bases between the two ends. The CDR3 totals 20 residues. Using immunoSEQ multiplex PCR, the repertoire was profiled, and TCRdb retains in-frame clones only, with some absent. This table has approximately 79,000 clones, approximately 80% appearing once. The sample comprised peripheral blood. The chain carries TRBV9 and TRBJ2-6; no definite D call. The sequence was collected from a middle-aged man with COVID-19, enrolled during active disease. CDR3 in DNA: TGTGCCAGCAGCGCCACTCTGTTTCATGGTCTAGGCTCTGGGGCCAACGTCCTGACTTTC. It encodes CASSATLFHGLGSGANVLTF.